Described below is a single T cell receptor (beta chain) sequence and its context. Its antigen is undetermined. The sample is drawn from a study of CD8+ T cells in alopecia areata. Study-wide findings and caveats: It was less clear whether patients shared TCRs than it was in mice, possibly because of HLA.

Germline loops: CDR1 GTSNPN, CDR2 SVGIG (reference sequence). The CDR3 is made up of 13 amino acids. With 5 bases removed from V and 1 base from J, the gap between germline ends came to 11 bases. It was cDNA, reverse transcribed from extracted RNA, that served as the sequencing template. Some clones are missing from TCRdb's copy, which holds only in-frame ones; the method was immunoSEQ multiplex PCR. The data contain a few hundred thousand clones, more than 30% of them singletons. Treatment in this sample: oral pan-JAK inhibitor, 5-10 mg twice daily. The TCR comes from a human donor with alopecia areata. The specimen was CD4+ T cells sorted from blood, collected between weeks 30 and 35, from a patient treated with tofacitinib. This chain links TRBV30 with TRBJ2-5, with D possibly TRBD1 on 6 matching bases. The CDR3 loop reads CAWDRQVQETQYF. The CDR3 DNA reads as TGTGCCTGGGATAGACAGGTCCAAGAGACCCAGTACTTC.